The 24 T cell receptor beta chains below were found in one sample sequenced in a study of blood T cell repertoires in COVID-19. Libraries were prepared by immunoSEQ multiplex PCR; TCRdb keeps only in-frame clonotypes and omits some of them. Among more than 200,000 clones listed, 70% to 85% were seen once. Sequenced input: peripheral blood. The receptors stem from a woman older than 75 with active or convalescent COVID-19.

In regard to this clone: Other DNA sequences of this sample code for an identical CDR3. This chain uses TRBV5-1 with TRBJ2-3; 7 bases agree with TRBD1. In germline, CDR1 is SGHRS, CDR2 YFSETQ. The CDR3 consists of 14 residues. J lost 4 bases, V lost 0 bases, and 2 bases had no gene match. The CDR3 nucleotides are TGCGCCAGCAGCTTGGTGCAGGGGGCAGATACGCAGTATTTT. It codes for CASSLVQGADTQYF.

V is TRBV11-2 and J is TRBJ1-2; D unresolved. The germline V and J ends were trimmed by 6 bases and 5 bases, with 10 bases remaining between them. Per the germline V gene, CDR1 is SGHAT and CDR2 is FQNNGV. This CDR3 has 12 amino acids. CDR3 residues: CASRCRLYGYTF. The CDR3 region has the DNA TGTGCCAGCAGGTGCAGATTGTATGGCTACACCTTC.

J is TRBJ2-3 and V is TRBV3-1 (or the pseudogene TRBV3-2); D unclear. Germline CDR1 and CDR2: LGHDT and YNNKEL (reference sequence). The V end lost 0 bases, the J end lost 2 bases, and 9 bases lay between the germline ends. This CDR3 spans 15 amino acids. The chain's CDR3 is CASSQDPLLTDTQYF. The CDR3 nucleotides read TGTGCCAGCAGCCAAGATCCCCTTCTCACAGATACGCAGTATTTT.

This clone has only a few counts. The rearrangement joins TRBV5-1 to TRBJ1-1; the D gene is possibly TRBD1 (5 bases). Germline CDR1 SGHRS, CDR2 YFSETQ. V was trimmed by 4 bases and J by 0 bases, leaving 16 bases between them. The CDR3 loop spans 16 amino acids. The chain's CDR3 is CASSKGQGLMNTEAFF. The CDR3, as DNA: TGCGCCAGCAGCAAGGGGCAGGGTCTCATGAACACTGAAGCTTTCTTT.

The rearrangement uses TRBV5-8 and TRBJ2-5, with D possibly matching TRBD2 (6 bases). CDR1 and CDR2 from the germline V gene are SGHTS and YDEGEE. This CDR3 is 16 amino acids long. Trimming pared 3 bases from V and 2 bases from J, leaving 17 bases between. CDR3 bases: TGTGCCAGCAGCTCCGCACTAGCTTCGGGGCAAGAGACCCAGTACTTC. It is translated as CASSSALASGQETQYF.

The V gene is TRBV3-1 (or the pseudogene TRBV3-2), the J gene TRBJ1-6, with 7 bases lining up with TRBD1. V was clipped by 4 bases and J by 8 bases; unmatched bases: 8. Per germline, CDR1 LGHDT and CDR2 YNNKEL (reference sequence). This CDR3 has 15 amino acids. The CDR3 DNA reads as TGTGCCAGCAGCCCAAGAGACAGGGTTCATTCACCCCTCCACTTT. Encoded protein: CASSPRDRVHSPLHF.

This clone was seen a few times. The chain couples TRBV18 to TRBJ2-4; unclear D gene. The V end lost 10 bases, the J end lost 7 bases, and 20 bases lay between the germline ends. Germline V gene sequence: CDR1 KGHSH, CDR2 LQKENI. The CDR3 is 14 residues long. CDR3 region: CATLAGTLGNIQYF. CDR3 DNA sequence: TGTGCCACTTTAGCCGGCACCCTTGGGAACATTCAGTACTTC.

This chain links TRBV4-2 with TRBJ1-3; the D is unclear. The V end lost 0 bases, the J end lost 0 bases, and 6 bases lay between the germline ends. The V gene's germline CDR1 is LGHNA and CDR2 YNFKEQ. This CDR3 has 15 residues. Here the CDR3 DNA reads TGTGCCAGCAGCCAAGACTTCGGCTCTGGAAACACCATATATTTT. Its translation is CASSQDFGSGNTIYF.

This clone was found once. The V gene is TRBV5-1, the J gene TRBJ2-2; the match to TRBD1 covers 9 bases. The CDR3 is 15 residues long. Germline V lookup: CDR1 SGHRS, CDR2 YFSETQ. Germline trimming cut 4 bases from V and 5 bases from J; bases unmatched to any gene: 6. The CDR3 protein is CASSGTGGATGELFF. The CDR3 DNA sequence: TGCGCCAGCAGCGGAACAGGGGGCGCGACCGGGGAGCTGTTTTTT.

This clone occurred a few times. V gene TRBV28 combines with J gene TRBJ1-4, with TRBD1 identical over 12 bases. Trimming at V came to 7 bases and at J to 7 bases, leaving 10 bases not matched to a gene. Germline CDR1 MDHEN, CDR2 SYDVKM. The CDR3 loop spans 16 amino acids. This CDR3 is CASTSRDRGLVEKLFF. The CDR3 DNA is TGTGCCAGCACCTCCAGGGACAGGGGGCTGGTTGAAAAACTGTTTTTT.

The genes are TRBV14 and TRBJ1-1; possible D gene TRBD1, 6 bases. V was shortened by 9 bases and J by 11 bases, with 16 bases between the two germline ends. The CDR3 length is 11 residues. Germline V CDR1 and CDR2: SGHDN, FVKESK. In DNA form, the CDR3 reads TGTGCCAGTGGTCCGGGACATCGGGCTTTCTTT. It codes for CASGPGHRAFF. The entire variable domain, with the rest obtained from reference TRBV14 and TRBJ1-1, is as follows: EAGVTQFPSHSVIEKGQTVTLRCDPISGHDNLYWYRRVMGKEIKFLLHFVKESKQDESGMPNNRFLAERTGGTYSTLKVQPAELEDSGVYFCASGPGHRAFFGQGTRLTVV.

CDR3 DNA sequence: TGTGCCAGCAGCCCTGGCAGGGGGGTGAACACTGAAGCTTTCTTT. This sequence encodes CASSPGRGVNTEAFF. V and J are TRBV7-9 and TRBJ1-1; 7 bases are shared with TRBD1. CDR3 length: 15 amino acids. The germline CDR1 and CDR2 sequences are SEHNR and FQNEAQ (reference sequence). After removal of 5 bases from V and 0 bases from J, the junction contained 6 bases not matched to a gene.

The sample holds a few counts of this clone. This chain uses TRBV5-4 with TRBJ1-1; D is undetermined. V lost 0 bases, J lost 8 bases, and 14 bases lay in between. This CDR3 has 14 residues. Per the germline V gene, CDR1 is SGHNT and CDR2 is YYREEE (reference sequence). CDR3 residues: CASSLAGKGTEAFF. The CDR3 region has the DNA TGTGCCAGCAGCTTGGCCGGGAAAGGCACAGAAGCTTTCTTT.

Details on this clone: Other DNA sequences within the sample encode an identical CDR3. This chain connects TRBV5-1 to TRBJ2-1, with D tentatively TRBD1 (6 bases). V lost 0 bases, J lost 3 bases, and 10 bases lay in between. Germline V gene data show CDR1 as SGHRS and CDR2 as YFSETQ. CDR3 length: 15 residues. CDR3 sequence: CASSLEQGGYNEQFF. The CDR3 DNA reads as TGCGCCAGCAGCTTGGAACAGGGTGGCTACAATGAGCAGTTCTTC.

The V and J genes are TRBV19 and TRBJ2-2, with 9 bases lining up with TRBD2. In germline, CDR1 is LNHDA, CDR2 SQIVND (reference sequence). V gave up 6 bases and J gave up 7 bases; unmatched junction bases: 18. The CDR3 contains 18 residues. DNA of the CDR3: TGTGCCAGTAGCCGCGGACTAGCGCGTCCTACTATGGGCGGGGAGCTGTTTTTT. Its protein is CASSRGLARPTMGGELFF.

The chain recombines TRBV18 with TRBJ1-5; D is perhaps TRBD1 (5 bases). The CDR3 extends over 13 amino acids. Trimming took off 2 bases at V and 7 bases at J, with 9 bases between the two ends. Germline V gives CDR1 KGHSH, CDR2 LQKENI. CDR3 in amino acids: CASSPSGGQPQHF. DNA of the CDR3: TGTGCCAGCTCACCATCGGGGGGACAGCCCCAGCATTTT.

V and J are TRBV7-2 and TRBJ1-1; D may be TRBD1 (6 bases). CDR1 and CDR2 from the germline V gene are SGHTA and FQGNSA. The CDR3 has 13 amino acids. With 5 bases removed from V and 8 bases from J, the gap between germline ends came to 15 bases. CDR3: CASSPLRTVEAFF. The CDR3 DNA is TGTGCCAGCAGCCCCCTAAGGACAGTCGAAGCTTTCTTT.

The chain has TRBV16 and TRBJ2-1, with 10 bases identical to TRBD2. The CDR3 runs 18 residues. The junction had 11 bases not matched to a gene; V was cut back by 0 bases and J by 6 bases. CDR1 and CDR2 (germline): KGHSY, FQNENV. CDR3 amino acids: CASSQSGLAGAGGNEQFF. Here the CDR3 DNA reads TGTGCCAGCAGCCAATCAGGTCTAGCGGGAGCTGGGGGCAATGAGCAGTTCTTC.

In DNA form, the CDR3 reads TGTGCCAGCAGGGGGGGGGACAAAGCTTTCTTT. It codes for CASRGGDKAFF. The chain couples TRBV2 to TRBJ1-1, with D possibly TRBD1 on 6 matching bases. Germline-derived CDR1 and CDR2 are SNHLY and FYNNEI. The CDR3 totals 11 residues. The V and J ends lost 6 bases and 9 bases respectively, with 11 bases between them. Supplemented by reference TRBV2 and TRBJ1-1, the full variable domain reads EPEVTQTPSHQVTQMGQEVILRCVPISNHLYFYWYRQILGQKVEFLVSFYNNEISEKSEIFDDQFSVERPDGSNFTLKIRSTKLEDSAMYFCASRGGDKAFFGQGTRLTVV.

The rearrangement uses TRBV28 and TRBJ1-1; D perhaps matches TRBD1 (5 bases). This CDR3 has 14 amino acids. Germline V gives CDR1 MDHEN, CDR2 SYDVKM. Trimming pared 1 base from V and 2 bases from J, leaving 8 bases between. CDR3 sequence reads: CASSLSGLNTEAFF. The CDR3 DNA reads as TGTGCCAGCAGTTTATCAGGGCTAAACACTGAAGCTTTCTTT.

The chain joins TRBV3-1 (or the pseudogene TRBV3-2) to TRBJ2-7; 8 bases align to TRBD2. V was pared by 4 bases and J by 6 bases, with 11 bases of the junction left unmatched. The CDR3 covers 15 residues. Germline CDR1 LGHDT, CDR2 YNNKEL (reference sequence). The DNA for the CDR3 is TGTGCCAGCAGCCCCAGGACTAGCCAAAACCCCGAGCAGTACTTC. The encoded protein is CASSPRTSQNPEQYF.

The chain recombines TRBV28 with TRBJ1-1; D perhaps matches TRBD1 (5 bases). Trimming removed 3 bases from V and 0 bases from J, with 8 bases in between. Germline V gives CDR1 MDHEN, CDR2 SYDVKM. The CDR3 extends over 14 amino acids. CDR3 DNA: TGTGCCAGCAGTTTGTCAGGGATGAACACTGAAGCTTTCTTT. The encoded protein is CASSLSGMNTEAFF.

The rearrangement joins TRBV2 to TRBJ1-2, with D possibly being TRBD1 (6 bases). V lost 6 bases and J lost 8, with 13 bases in between. Germline V CDR1 and CDR2: SNHLY, FYNNEI. The CDR3 runs 12 residues. CDR3: CASRAGVEGYTF. The DNA for the CDR3 is TGTGCCAGCAGGGCAGGGGTAGAGGGCTACACCTTC.

The chain links TRBV5-1 to TRBJ2-1; possible D gene TRBD1, 5 bases. The CDR3 has 15 amino acids. Germline V lookup: CDR1 SGHRS, CDR2 YFSETQ. Trimming pared 0 bases from V and 2 bases from J, leaving 9 bases between. CDR3 amino acids: CASSLDDSPYNEQFF. In DNA, the CDR3 is TGCGCCAGCAGCTTGGACGACAGCCCCTACAATGAGCAGTTCTTC.